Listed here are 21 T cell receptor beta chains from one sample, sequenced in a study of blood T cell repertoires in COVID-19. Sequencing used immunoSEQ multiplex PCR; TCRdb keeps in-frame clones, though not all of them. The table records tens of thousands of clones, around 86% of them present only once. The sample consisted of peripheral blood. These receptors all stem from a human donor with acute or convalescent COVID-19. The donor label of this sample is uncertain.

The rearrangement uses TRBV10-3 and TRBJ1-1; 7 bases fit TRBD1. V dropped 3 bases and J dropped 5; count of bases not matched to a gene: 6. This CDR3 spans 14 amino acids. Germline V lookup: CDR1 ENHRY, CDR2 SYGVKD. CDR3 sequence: CAISEPGGRTEAFF. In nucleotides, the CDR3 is TGTGCCATCAGTGAACCAGGGGGGAGAACTGAAGCTTTCTTT.

The CDR3 loop is CASSERVGNSPLHF. CDR3 nucleotides: TGTGCCAGCAGTGAGCGGGTCGGTAATTCACCCCTCCACTTT. The chain is built from TRBV14 and TRBJ1-6; the D is unclear. This CDR3 has 14 residues. The germline gives CDR1 SGHDN, CDR2 FVKESK. With 6 bases removed from V and 6 bases from J, the gap between germline ends came to 12 bases.

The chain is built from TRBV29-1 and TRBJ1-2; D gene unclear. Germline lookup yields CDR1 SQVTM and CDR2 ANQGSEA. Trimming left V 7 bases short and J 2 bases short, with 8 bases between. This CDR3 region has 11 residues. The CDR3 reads CSATENYGYTF. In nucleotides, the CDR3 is TGCAGCGCCACAGAGAACTATGGCTACACCTTC. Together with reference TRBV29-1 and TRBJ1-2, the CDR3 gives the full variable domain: SAVISQKPSRDICQRGTSLTIQCQVDSQVTMMFWYRQQPGQSLTLIATANQGSEATYESGFVIDKFPISRPNLTFSTLTVSNMSPEDSSIYLCSATENYGYTFGSGTRLTVV.

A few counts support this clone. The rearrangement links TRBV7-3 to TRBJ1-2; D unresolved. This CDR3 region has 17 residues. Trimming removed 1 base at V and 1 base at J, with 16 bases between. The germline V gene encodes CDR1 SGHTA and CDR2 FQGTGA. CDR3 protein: CASSLSGGAGVNYGYTF. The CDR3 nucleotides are TGTGCCAGCAGCTTAAGTGGTGGCGCCGGGGTTAACTATGGCTACACCTTC. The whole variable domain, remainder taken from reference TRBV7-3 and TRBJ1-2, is GAGVSQTPSNKVTEKGKYVELRCDPISGHTALYWYRQSLGQGPEFLIYFQGTGAADDSGLPNDRFFAVRPEGSVSTLKIQRTERGDSAVYLCASSLSGGAGVNYGYTFGSGTRLTVV.

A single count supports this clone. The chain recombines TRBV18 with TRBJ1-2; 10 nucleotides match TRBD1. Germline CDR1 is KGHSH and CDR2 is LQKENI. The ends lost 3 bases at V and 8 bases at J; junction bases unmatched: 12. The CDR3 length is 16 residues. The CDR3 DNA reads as TGTGCCAGCTCACCGGTCTTCGGGACAGGGGATGGCGGCTACACCTTC. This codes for CASSPVFGTGDGGYTF. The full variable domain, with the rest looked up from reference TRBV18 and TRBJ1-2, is NAGVMQNPRHLVRRRGQEARLRCSPMKGHSHVYWYRQLPEEGLKFMVYLQKENIIDESGMPKERFSAEFPKEGPSILRIQQVVRGDSAAYFCASSPVFGTGDGGYTFGSGTRLTVV.

DNA of the CDR3: TGTGCCAGCAGCGTCGACCAGGGGCCGCCGGACGAGCAGTACTTC. Translated, it gives CASSVDQGPPDEQYF. The chain links TRBV9 to TRBJ2-7, with D possibly being TRBD1 (6 bases). Germline V CDR1 and CDR2: SGDLS, YYNGEE. Trimming cost V 2 bases and J 5 bases, with 17 bases left between them. The length of the CDR3 is 15 residues.

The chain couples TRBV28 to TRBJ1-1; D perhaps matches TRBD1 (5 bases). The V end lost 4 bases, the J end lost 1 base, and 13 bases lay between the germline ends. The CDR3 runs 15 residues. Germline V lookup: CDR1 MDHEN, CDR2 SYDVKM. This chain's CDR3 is CASSYLPTANTEAFF. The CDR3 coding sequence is TGTGCCAGCAGTTACCTACCGACAGCGAACACTGAAGCTTTCTTT.

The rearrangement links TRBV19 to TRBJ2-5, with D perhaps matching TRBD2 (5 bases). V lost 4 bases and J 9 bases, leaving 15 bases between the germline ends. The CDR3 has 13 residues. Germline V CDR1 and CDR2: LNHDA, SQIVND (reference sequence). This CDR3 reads CASSSTGSRSQYF. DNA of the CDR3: TGTGCCAGTAGTAGCACGGGGTCAAGGTCCCAGTACTTC.

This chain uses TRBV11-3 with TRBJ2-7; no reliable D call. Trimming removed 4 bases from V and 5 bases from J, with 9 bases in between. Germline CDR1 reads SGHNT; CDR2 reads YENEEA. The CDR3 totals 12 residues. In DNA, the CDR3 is TGTGCCAGCAGCTCCTTCTCTGACGAGCAGTACTTC. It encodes CASSSFSDEQYF. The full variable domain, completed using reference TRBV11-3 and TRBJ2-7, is EAGVVQSPRYKIIEKKQPVAFWCNPISGHNTLYWYLQNLGQGPELLIRYENEEAVDDSQLPKDRFSAERLKGVDSTLKIQPAELGDSAVYLCASSSFSDEQYFGPGTRLTVT.

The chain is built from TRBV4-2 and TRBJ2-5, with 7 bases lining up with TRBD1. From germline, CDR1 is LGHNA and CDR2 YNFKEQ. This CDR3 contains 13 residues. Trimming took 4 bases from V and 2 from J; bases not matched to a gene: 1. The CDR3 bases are TGTGCCAGCAGCCGGGACAGTCAAGAGACCCAGTACTTC. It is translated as CASSRDSQETQYF.

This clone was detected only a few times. The CDR3 region is CASSPPTVNTEAFF. The CDR3 bases are TGTGCCAGCAGCCCTCCCACGGTGAACACTGAAGCTTTCTTT. V gene TRBV21-1 combines with J gene TRBJ1-1. TRBV21-1 is annotated as a pseudogene. The CDR3 length is 14 residues.

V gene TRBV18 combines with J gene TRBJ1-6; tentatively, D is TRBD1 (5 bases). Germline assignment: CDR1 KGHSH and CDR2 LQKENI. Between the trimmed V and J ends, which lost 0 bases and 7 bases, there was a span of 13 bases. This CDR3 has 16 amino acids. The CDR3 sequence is CASSPPGVPGNSPLHF. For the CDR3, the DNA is TGTGCCAGCTCACCACCAGGGGTTCCTGGGAATTCACCCCTCCACTTT. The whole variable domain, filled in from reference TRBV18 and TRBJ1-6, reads NAGVMQNPRHLVRRRGQEARLRCSPMKGHSHVYWYRQLPEEGLKFMVYLQKENIIDESGMPKERFSAEFPKEGPSILRIQQVVRGDSAAYFCASSPPGVPGNSPLHFGNGTRLTVT.

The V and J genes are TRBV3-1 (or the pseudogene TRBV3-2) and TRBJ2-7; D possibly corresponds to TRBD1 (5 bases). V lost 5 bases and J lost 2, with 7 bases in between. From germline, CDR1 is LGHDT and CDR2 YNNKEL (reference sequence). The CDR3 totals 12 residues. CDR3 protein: CASSLTAYEQYF. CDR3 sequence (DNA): TGTGCCAGCAGCTTGACAGCCTACGAGCAGTACTTC.

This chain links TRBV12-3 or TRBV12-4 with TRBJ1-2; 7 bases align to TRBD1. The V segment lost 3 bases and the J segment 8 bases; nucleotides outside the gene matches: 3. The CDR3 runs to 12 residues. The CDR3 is CASSFGTVGYTF. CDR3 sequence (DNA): TGTGCCAGCAGTTTCGGGACAGTAGGCTACACCTTC.

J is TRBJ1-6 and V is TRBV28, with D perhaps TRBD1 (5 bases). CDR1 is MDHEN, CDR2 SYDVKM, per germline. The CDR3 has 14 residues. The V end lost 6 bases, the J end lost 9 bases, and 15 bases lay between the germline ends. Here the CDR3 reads CASRGRGAGSPLHF. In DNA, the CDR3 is TGTGCCAGCAGGGGGCGCGGGGCCGGTTCACCCCTCCACTTT.

As DNA, the CDR3 is TGTGCCAGCAGCCAGGGCAGGGGAAATCAGCCCCAGCATTTT. This sequence encodes CASSQGRGNQPQHF. This chain links TRBV7-9 with TRBJ1-5; D may be TRBD1 (6 bases). V lost 5 bases and J 4 bases, leaving 12 bases between the germline ends. The CDR3 has 14 residues. CDR1 and CDR2 from the germline V gene are SEHNR and FQNEAQ (reference sequence).

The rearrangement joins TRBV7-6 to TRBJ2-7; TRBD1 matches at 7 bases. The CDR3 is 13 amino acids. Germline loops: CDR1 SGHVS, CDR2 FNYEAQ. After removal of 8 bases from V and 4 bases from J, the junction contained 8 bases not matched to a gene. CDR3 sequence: CASLGQAVYEQYF. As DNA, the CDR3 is TGTGCCAGCCTCGGACAGGCGGTTTACGAGCAGTACTTC.

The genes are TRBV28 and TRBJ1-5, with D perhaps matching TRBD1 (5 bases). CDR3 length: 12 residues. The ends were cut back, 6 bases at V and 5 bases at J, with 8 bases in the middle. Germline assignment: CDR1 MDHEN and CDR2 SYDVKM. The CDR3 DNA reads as TGTGCCAGCAGCCAGGGCTATCAGCCCCAGCATTTT. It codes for CASSQGYQPQHF. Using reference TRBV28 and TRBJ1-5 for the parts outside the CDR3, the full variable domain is DVKVTQSSRYLVKRTGEKVFLECVQDMDHENMFWYRQDPGLGLRLIYFSYDVKMKEKGDIPEGYSVSREKKERFSLILESASTNQTSMYLCASSQGYQPQHFGDGTRLSIL.

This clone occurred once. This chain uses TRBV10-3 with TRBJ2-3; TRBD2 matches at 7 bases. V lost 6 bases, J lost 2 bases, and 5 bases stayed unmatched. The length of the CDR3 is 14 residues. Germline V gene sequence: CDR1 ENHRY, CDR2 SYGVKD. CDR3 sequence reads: CAIRGRVPTDTQYF. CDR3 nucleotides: TGTGCCATCAGGGGGAGGGTCCCCACAGATACGCAGTATTTT.

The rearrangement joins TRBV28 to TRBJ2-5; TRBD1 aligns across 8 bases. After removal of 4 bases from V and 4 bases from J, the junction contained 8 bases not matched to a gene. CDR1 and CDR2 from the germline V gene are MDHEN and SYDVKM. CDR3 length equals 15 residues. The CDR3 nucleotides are TGTGCCAGCAGTTACGGGACAGGCGGGGTAGAGACCCAGTACTTC. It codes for CASSYGTGGVETQYF.

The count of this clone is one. For the CDR3, the DNA is TGTGCCAGCAGTTCCCCTTTGGGACTGTACACTGAAGCTTTCTTT. Encoded protein: CASSSPLGLYTEAFF. V and J are TRBV6-2 or TRBV6-3 and TRBJ1-1; possible D gene TRBD1, 5 bases. CDR3 length equals 15 residues. Trimming pared 4 bases from V and 3 bases from J, leaving 15 bases between. Germline V CDR1 and CDR2: MNHEY, SVGEGT.